This paragraph covers one TCR beta chain sequence. The target antigen is unknown. CDR1 and CDR2 from the germline V gene are MGHDK and SYGVNS. The V and J ends lost 8 bases and 3 bases, in that order; junction bases with no gene match: 3. The CDR3 contains 12 residues. The authors diagnosed from clinical symptoms, serum thyroxine, TRAb, thyroid ultrasound and orbital computed tomography. These data originate in a study of Graves' ophthalmopathy and Graves' hyperthyroidism. Study-wide results and caveats: Forecasting of ophthalmopathy progression by the model achieved about 69% sensitivity and roughly 78% specificity. Blood was where most expanded thyroid clonotypes above 0.001 frequency also turned up.

Amplification from RNA transcripts yielded the TCR beta CDR3 regions. An opening RT-PCR round employed HTBI primers and preceded a second-round multiplex PCR. TCRdb re-called the multiplex PCR reads through MiXCR, storing one row per CDR3 protein. The sample lists about 1.2 million distinct CDR3 sequences, roughly 35% seen once, with over 8.5% in the top ten. The clonotype originates from an adult man with Graves' hyperthyroidism. The chain has TRBV25-1 and TRBJ1-2, with 7 bases matching TRBD1. The sequenced sample consisted of peripheral blood or thyroid tissue (not recorded which). In DNA, the CDR3 is TGTGCCAGCCCCGACAGGGACTATGGCTACACCTTC. This gives the protein CASPDRDYGYTF.